Listed below are T cell receptor beta chains from one sample, sequenced in a study of T-cell memory formation after mild COVID-19. Using its own MiXCR run on the 5' RACE reads, TCRdb lists one record per CDR3 protein. This sample yields 550,000 to 650,000 distinct CDR3 sequences, of which 15% to 20% are seen a single time; just over 8% belongs to the top ten. Sequenced material: PBMCs or a T cell subset sorted from them (not recorded which). Receptors originate from an adult woman who had mild COVID-19 (a few samples of this study predate the infection). Cell type and time point are not known. The conserved cysteine and the conserved F or W are not part of the CDR3 here. Fields, in order: CDR3 protein, V gene, clone size, J gene. Some rows mark clone size as missing; the rest say once, few, many or name a class of expanded clone.

ASSSTRAHTEAF | TRBV5-5 | once | TRBJ1-1
ASSGQGGFSPLH | TRBV27 | . | TRBJ1-6
ASSYRGAGGDEQF | TRBV6-5 | . | TRBJ2-1
ASSPEVGFYEQY | TRBV7-8 | . | TRBJ2-7
ASSLALDYEQY | TRBV7-8 | . | TRBJ2-7
SCNGGGNTEAF | TRBV29-1 | . | TRBJ1-1
SAGDRNSGNTIY | TRBV20-1 | . | TRBJ1-3
ASSGLAGVPNEQF | TRBV7-2 | few | TRBJ2-1
SARDAALGGSDGYT | TRBV20-1 | . | TRBJ1-2
ASSQQGPAGANGELF | TRBV7-6 | few | TRBJ2-2
ASSLGLAGSRSDTQY | TRBV11-2 | few | TRBJ2-3
ASSTTSDRGTYGYT | TRBV19 | few | TRBJ1-2
ASSFSLTGELF | TRBV28 | few | TRBJ2-2
ASSLVGLGAHEQY | TRBV7-9 | . | TRBJ2-7
ASSYEPGVNEQF | TRBV6-2/TRBV6-3 | . | TRBJ2-1
ASSPWDSGANVLT | TRBV18 | . | TRBJ2-6
ASSYSGSPSYEQY | TRBV12-3/TRBV12-4 | once | TRBJ2-7
AISDPLTPGNTIY | TRBV10-3 | few | TRBJ1-3
ASRDIAKNIQY | TRBV7-8 | . | TRBJ2-4
ATSRYGTGSAYEQY | TRBV15 | . | TRBJ2-7
ASSPGGGASYNEQF | TRBV7-9 | . | TRBJ2-1
ASSPLREGPQVNLH | TRBV6-1 | . | TRBJ1-6
ASSRASLHEQY | TRBV5-1 | . | TRBJ2-7
ASSPPGGTPDYGYT | TRBV18 | . | TRBJ1-2
ASSQGRGGVTQY | TRBV3-1 | . | TRBJ2-3
ASSLTGGGEKLF | TRBV12-3/TRBV12-4 | few | TRBJ1-4
ASSLSGGLNNEQF | TRBV7-3 | few | TRBJ2-1
ASSDSTGGYGYT | TRBV6-4 | few | TRBJ1-2
ASSHDYYNEQF | TRBV3-1 | few | TRBJ2-1
SARRGGENSPLH | TRBV20-1 | few | TRBJ1-6
ATRSTGKATEAF | TRBV6-2/TRBV6-3 | . | TRBJ1-1